What follows describes a single T cell receptor (beta chain). Its matching antigen is unknown. The CDR3 extends over 13 amino acids. Germline-derived CDR1 and CDR2 are SGHTA and FQGTGA. The V end lost 4 bases, the J end lost 15 bases, and 19 bases lay between the germline ends. This specimen belongs to a study of cytomegalovirus exposure and HLA in healthy donors. Study-wide findings and caveats: V- and J-gene trimming of TCR beta was linked (in a later analysis) to a missense DCLRE1C variant. DRB1 had the most TCR associations and HLA-C the fewest, a later analysis found, with rates varying by HLA locus.

PCR employed 60 Vbeta and 13 Jbeta primers. Source study methods: A later analysis tallied approximately 80 million unique TCR beta chains, some 10 million of them shared. Clones were sequenced by immunoSEQ multiplex PCR, and TCRdb holds only the in-frame ones, with some missing. Clonal size and the V and J genes are those of that table, whereas D and trimming came from the DNA. The sample holds fewer than 110,000 clones, over 70% seen once. This rearrangement joins TRBV7-3 to TRBJ2-4; perhaps TRBD2 as D (6 bases). The TCR originated in a man aged 50-60 years in good health and CMV-seropositive. The material sequenced was PBMCs. The CDR3 DNA is TGTGCCAGCAGCTCATCGACCGGGGGAATCCTGTACTTC. This gives the protein CASSSSTGGILYF. The full variable domain, with the rest looked up from reference TRBV7-3 and TRBJ2-4, is GAGVSQTPSNKVTEKGKYVELRCDPISGHTALYWYRQSLGQGPEFLIYFQGTGAADDSGLPNDRFFAVRPEGSVSTLKIQRTERGDSAVYLCASSSSTGGILYFGAGTRLSVL.